This T cell receptor beta chain stems from a study of T-cell reconstitution after alpha-beta-depleted transplantation in children. Construction of the TCRbeta library involved unique molecular identifiers. TCRdb called the PCR reads again in MiXCR, with one record for every CDR3 protein. Among 400,000 to 500,000 distinct CDR3 sequences listed, approximately 11% were seen once. The clonotype originates from a human donor who donated a stem cell graft to a child with acute myeloid leukemia. This sample comprised PBMCs from the stem cell graft donor, obtained from the stem cell graft.

CDR3 DNA: TGTGCCAGCAGCTCGGACAGCCATTCCTACGAGCAGTACTTC. Its translation is CASSSDSHSYEQYF. The chain couples TRBV5-6 to TRBJ2-7; D might be TRBD1 (6 bases). CDR1 SGHDT and CDR2 YYEEEE come from the germline V gene. The CDR3 loop spans 14 amino acids. V lost 3 bases to trimming and J lost 1 base, with 11 bases between them.